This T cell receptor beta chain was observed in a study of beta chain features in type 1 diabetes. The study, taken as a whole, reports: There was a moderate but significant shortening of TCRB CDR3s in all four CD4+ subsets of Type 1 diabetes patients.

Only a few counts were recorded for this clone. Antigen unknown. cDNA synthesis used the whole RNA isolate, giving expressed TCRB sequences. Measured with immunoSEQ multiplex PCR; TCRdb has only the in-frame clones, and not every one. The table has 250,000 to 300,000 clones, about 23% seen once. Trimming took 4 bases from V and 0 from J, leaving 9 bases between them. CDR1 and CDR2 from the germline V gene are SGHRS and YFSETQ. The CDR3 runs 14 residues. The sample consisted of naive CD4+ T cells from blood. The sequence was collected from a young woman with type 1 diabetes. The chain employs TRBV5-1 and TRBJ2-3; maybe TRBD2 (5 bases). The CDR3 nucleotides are TGCGCCAGCAGCCTCCGGACTAGCACAGATACGCAGTATTTT. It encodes CASSLRTSTDTQYF. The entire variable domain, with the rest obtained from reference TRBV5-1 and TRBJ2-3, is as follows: KAGVTQTPRYLIKTRGQQVTLSCSPISGHRSVSWYQQTPGQGLQFLFEYFSETQRNKGNFPGRFSGRQFSNSRSEMNVSTLELGDSALYLCASSLRTSTDTQYFGPGTRLTVL.